A selection of T cell receptor beta chains follows, all from one sample in a study of cytomegalovirus exposure and HLA in healthy donors. The assay was immunoSEQ multiplex PCR, and TCRdb's table has in-frame clones only and misses some. The sample yields some 200,000 clones, around 83% seen once. Specimen: PBMCs. All receptors derive from a man aged 50 to 59 in good health and CMV-seronegative. CDR3s include the opening cysteine and the closing phenylalanine or tryptophan. A D gene is named only where the DNA matches it firmly. The listing skips clone size in some rows; elsewhere it reads once, few, many or a size class.

clone size: -; V gene: TRBV5-6; D gene: TRBD1; J gene: TRBJ2-5; CDR3 protein: CASSLRQGAYQETQYF; CDR3 DNA: TGTGCCAGCAGCTTGAGGCAGGGGGCGTACCAAGAGACCCAGTACTTC
clone size: -; V gene: TRBV9; D gene: TRBD1; J gene: TRBJ1-6; CDR3 protein: CASSVGNLQGVSPLHF; CDR3 DNA: TGTGCCAGCAGCGTAGGAAATTTACAGGGGGTTTCGCCCCTCCACTTT
clone size: -; V gene: TRBV7-2; D gene: -; J gene: TRBJ1-4; CDR3 protein: CASSRDIPNEKLFF; CDR3 DNA: TGTGCCAGCAGCCGGGACATCCCGAATGAAAAACTGTTTTTT
clone size: -; V gene: TRBV15; D gene: -; J gene: TRBJ2-7; CDR3 protein: CATSRGWRAAYEQYF; CDR3 DNA: TGTGCCACCAGCAGGGGATGGAGGGCGGCCTACGAGCAGTACTTC
clone size: once; V gene: TRBV5-6; D gene: -; J gene: TRBJ2-3; CDR3 protein: CASSAGLLGDTQYF; CDR3 DNA: TGTGCCAGCAGCGCAGGACTTCTCGGAGATACGCAGTATTTT
clone size: few; V gene: TRBV19; D gene: -; J gene: TRBJ1-4; CDR3 protein: CASRAGTNEKLFF; CDR3 DNA: TGTGCCTCTCGGGCGGGAACTAATGAAAAACTGTTTTTT
clone size: -; V gene: TRBV27; D gene: -; J gene: TRBJ2-5; CDR3 protein: CASSRRRDFETQYF; CDR3 DNA: TGTGCCAGCAGTCGACGCCGGGACTTTGAGACCCAGTACTTC
clone size: -; V gene: TRBV19; D gene: TRBD1; J gene: TRBJ1-2; CDR3 protein: CASASGQGYGYTF; CDR3 DNA: TGTGCCAGTGCCTCGGGACAGGGCTATGGCTACACCTTC
clone size: -; V gene: TRBV20-1; D gene: -; J gene: TRBJ2-5; CDR3 protein: CSANPSGTQYF; CDR3 DNA: TGCAGTGCTAATCCGTCAGGGACCCAGTACTTC
clone size: few; V gene: TRBV6-5; D gene: -; J gene: TRBJ1-2; CDR3 protein: CASSLQGAGYTF; CDR3 DNA: TGTGCCAGCAGTCTACAGGGCGCTGGCTACACCTTC
clone size: -; V gene: TRBV4-2; D gene: -; J gene: TRBJ2-3; CDR3 protein: CASSPSDSRTDTQYF; CDR3 DNA: TGTGCCAGCAGCCCGTCGGACTCGCGCACAGATACGCAGTATTTT
clone size: few; V gene: TRBV5-1; D gene: -; J gene: TRBJ2-7; CDR3 protein: CASSDPRGSSYEQYF; CDR3 DNA: TGCGCCAGCAGCGACCCAAGAGGGAGCTCCTACGAGCAGTACTTC
clone size: -; V gene: TRBV29-1; D gene: TRBD1; J gene: TRBJ2-2; CDR3 protein: CSVRTGNFGELFF; CDR3 DNA: TGCAGCGTGAGGACAGGGAACTTCGGGGAGCTGTTTTTT
clone size: -; V gene: TRBV10-1; D gene: TRBD2; J gene: TRBJ2-4; CDR3 protein: CASRTSGGATENIQYF; CDR3 DNA: TGCGCCAGCAGGACGAGCGGGGGGGCCACGGAAAACATTCAGTACTTC
clone size: -; V gene: TRBV30; D gene: -; J gene: TRBJ1-1; CDR3 protein: CAWSVPPRLTEAFF; CDR3 DNA: TGTGCCTGGAGTGTCCCGCCTAGGTTGACTGAAGCTTTCTTT
clone size: once; V gene: TRBV18; D gene: TRBD2; J gene: TRBJ2-5; CDR3 protein: CASSPVGLVGDLETQYF; CDR3 DNA: TGTGCCAGCTCACCAGTCGGACTAGTGGGGGATCTAGAGACCCAGTACTTC
clone size: -; V gene: TRBV14; D gene: TRBD2; J gene: TRBJ2-1; CDR3 protein: CASNRYGTSGSYNEQFF; CDR3 DNA: TGTGCCAGCAACCGTTACGGGACTAGCGGCTCCTACAATGAGCAGTTCTTC
clone size: -; V gene: TRBV6-6; D gene: TRBD2; J gene: TRBJ2-1; CDR3 protein: CASRGTSAYNEQFF; CDR3 DNA: TGTGCCAGCAGGGGGACTAGCGCCTACAATGAGCAGTTCTTC
clone size: few; V gene: TRBV15; D gene: -; J gene: TRBJ1-4; CDR3 protein: CATSTDRGSNEKLFF; CDR3 DNA: TGTGCCACCAGCACGGACAGAGGATCAAATGAAAAACTGTTTTTT
clone size: -; V gene: TRBV28; D gene: -; J gene: TRBJ1-1; CDR3 protein: CASSLGTANTEAFF; CDR3 DNA: TGTGCCAGCAGTTTGGGGACTGCGAACACTGAAGCTTTCTTT
clone size: -; V gene: TRBV27; D gene: TRBD1; J gene: TRBJ1-6; CDR3 protein: CASSSTGTVNSPLHF; CDR3 DNA: TGTGCCAGCAGTTCCACCGGGACAGTCAATTCACCCCTCCACTTT
clone size: -; V gene: TRBV12-5; D gene: -; J gene: TRBJ2-1; CDR3 protein: CASVRGLGNEQFF; CDR3 DNA: TGTGCTAGTGTACGGGGTTTAGGCAATGAGCAGTTCTTC
clone size: -; V gene: TRBV19; D gene: -; J gene: TRBJ1-3; CDR3 protein: CASSNEGRRVNTIYF; CDR3 DNA: TGTGCCAGTAGTAACGAAGGCCGCCGGGTAAACACCATATATTTT
clone size: -; V gene: TRBV7-3; D gene: -; J gene: TRBJ2-3; CDR3 protein: CASSFSGTDTQYF; CDR3 DNA: TGTGCCAGCAGCTTCTCTGGCACAGATACGCAGTATTTT
clone size: once; V gene: TRBV7-9; D gene: -; J gene: TRBJ1-4; CDR3 protein: CASSPGELNNEKLFF; CDR3 DNA: TGTGCCAGCAGCCCCGGAGAGTTAAATAATGAAAAACTGTTTTTT
clone size: -; V gene: TRBV11-3; D gene: -; J gene: TRBJ1-3; CDR3 protein: CASSHLVEGETGNTIYF; CDR3 DNA: TGTGCCAGCAGCCACTTAGTGGAGGGTGAGACTGGAAACACCATATATTTT
clone size: -; V gene: TRBV5-1; D gene: TRBD1; J gene: TRBJ1-1; CDR3 protein: CASSLGVGRDRNTEAFF; CDR3 DNA: TGCGCCAGCAGCTTGGGAGTGGGCCGGGACAGGAACACTGAAGCTTTCTTT
clone size: -; V gene: TRBV6-5; D gene: -; J gene: TRBJ1-3; CDR3 protein: CASSYSNHGGAIYF; CDR3 DNA: TGTGCCAGCAGTTACTCTAACCACGGGGGGGCCATATATTTT
clone size: -; V gene: TRBV28; D gene: TRBD2; J gene: TRBJ2-1; CDR3 protein: CASRAWTSGSLGNEQFF; CDR3 DNA: TGTGCCAGCAGGGCTTGGACTAGCGGGAGCTTGGGTAATGAGCAGTTCTTC
clone size: -; V gene: TRBV5-1; D gene: -; J gene: TRBJ2-5; CDR3 protein: CASSLGLAQETQYF; CDR3 DNA: TGCGCCAGCAGCTTGGGACTCGCCCAAGAGACCCAGTACTTC
clone size: -; V gene: TRBV5-1; D gene: -; J gene: TRBJ2-1; CDR3 protein: CASSLSGPSYNEQFF; CDR3 DNA: TGCGCCAGCAGCTTGAGCGGCCCCTCCTACAATGAGCAGTTCTTC
clone size: once; V gene: TRBV7-2; D gene: -; J gene: TRBJ2-2; CDR3 protein: CASSVKQGFTGELFF; CDR3 DNA: TGTGCCAGCAGCGTCAAACAGGGATTCACCGGGGAGCTGTTTTTT
clone size: once; V gene: TRBV19; D gene: -; J gene: TRBJ2-6; CDR3 protein: CASNNRAPPDGANVLTF; CDR3 DNA: TGTGCCAGTAATAACAGGGCCCCTCCTGACGGGGCCAACGTCCTGACTTTC
clone size: -; V gene: TRBV13; D gene: -; J gene: TRBJ1-1; CDR3 protein: CASSLGRGVTEAFF; CDR3 DNA: TGTGCCAGCAGCTTGGGTAGGGGCGTCACTGAAGCTTTCTTT
clone size: -; V gene: TRBV18; D gene: -; J gene: TRBJ1-6; CDR3 protein: CASSPWQTDNSPLHF; CDR3 DNA: TGTGCCAGCTCACCATGGCAAACCGATAATTCACCCCTCCACTTT
clone size: once; V gene: TRBV7-8; D gene: -; J gene: TRBJ1-1; CDR3 protein: CASSWGGALNTEAFF; CDR3 DNA: TGTGCCAGCAGCTGGGGAGGAGCCCTGAACACTGAAGCTTTCTTT
clone size: few; V gene: TRBV28; D gene: -; J gene: TRBJ1-1; CDR3 protein: CASREMDTEAFF; CDR3 DNA: TGTGCCAGCAGGGAGATGGACACTGAAGCTTTCTTT
clone size: few; V gene: TRBV10-3; D gene: TRBD1; J gene: TRBJ2-7; CDR3 protein: CASGQAQGHYEQYF; CDR3 DNA: TGTGCCAGCGGACAGGCCCAAGGGCACTACGAGCAGTACTTC
clone size: -; V gene: TRBV5-3; D gene: TRBD2; J gene: TRBJ2-5; CDR3 protein: CARSPGTSGRGAHPYF; CDR3 DNA: TGTGCCAGAAGCCCCGGGACTAGCGGGAGAGGCGCCCACCCGTACTTC
clone size: -; V gene: TRBV23-1; D gene: TRBD1; J gene: TRBJ1-3; CDR3 protein: CASSRSPGQATGNTIYF; CDR3 DNA: TGCGCCAGCAGTCGTTCTCCGGGACAGGCGACTGGAAACACCATATATTTT
clone size: -; V gene: TRBV7-3; D gene: -; J gene: TRBJ2-3; CDR3 protein: CASSLWGDTDTQYF; CDR3 DNA: TGTGCCAGCAGCTTATGGGGAGACACAGATACGCAGTATTTT
clone size: -; V gene: TRBV5-1; D gene: TRBD1; J gene: TRBJ2-7; CDR3 protein: CASSPDSGTGVYEQYF; CDR3 DNA: TGCGCCAGCAGCCCGGACTCCGGGACAGGGGTTTACGAGCAGTACTTC
clone size: -; V gene: TRBV7-2; D gene: TRBD2; J gene: TRBJ2-1; CDR3 protein: CASSFPSGGASYNEQFF; CDR3 DNA: TGTGCCAGCAGCTTCCCTAGCGGGGGGGCCTCCTACAATGAGCAGTTCTTC